This T cell receptor beta chain was identified during a study of T cells in Graves' hyperthyroidism and ophthalmopathy (dated 2019 in TCRdb). For the wider study: Peripheral blood samples were taken at the time of initial diagnosis, prior to any treatment. To identify TCR V-J signatures that set the groups apart, the researchers used a discovery cohort of more than 95 patients, made up of fewer than 50 with Graves' ophthalmopathy and about 59 with stable Graves' hyperthyroidism. Prospective prediction of ophthalmopathy was tested in an independent validation cohort of about 19 hyperthyroidism patients and some 17 patients who later progressed to ophthalmopathy. For training and testing, the 100 patients in the discovery cohort were randomly divided in a 7:3 ratio. Thyroid tissue and blood T-cell repertoires from about 6 Graves' hyperthyroidism patients were also compared in the study. Following sampling, methimazole starting at 30 mg daily was given to hyperthyroidism patients, and high-dose intravenous methylprednisolone was given to ophthalmopathy patients. According to the paper, TCR Vbeta CDR3 sequencing was carried out on some 130 peripheral blood samples, which came from under 50 ophthalmopathy, 75 to 80 hyperthyroidism and approximately 17 progressor patients.

TCR beta CDR3 regions were amplified from RNA transcripts. A first-round RT-PCR of the TCR CDR3 used the HTBI primer set with the Qiagen OneStep RT-PCR kit. Libraries were constructed in a second round of multiplex PCR, after which size selection and purification were performed. Paired-end sequencing of the libraries was performed with 100 bp reads on an Illumina HiSeq2000. In the original analysis: SOAPnuke was used to process the raw data, removing reads that contained adapters or uncalled bases, had a mean Phred below 15, or lacked an exact match to the constant primer or identifier. COPE v1.2.5 was used to merge high-quality paired reads, and clonotypes were defined as unique nucleotide sequences. Clonotypes were aligned to IMGT TRBV, TRBD and TRBJ reference segments using MiTCR v1.1. Analysis was restricted to V-J combinations with a frequency above 0.0001, which covered roughly 99% of repertoires. The TCS score was defined as F50 (clonal expansion) divided by E x V (chaos), with BLOSUM62-based TCRdist calculated between CDR3 peptides within each V-J. Welch's t-statistics and random forest reduced fewer than 550 V-J features to under 15, which were used in a naive Bayes classifier (R e1071). TCRdb reworked the public reads: Q25 trimming with fastp, MiXCR clone assembly, productive beta chains retained. When rows share a CDR3 protein, they turn into one entry using the most common DNA and genes. These V and J calls are TCRdb output, not the study's own analysis. The sample table holds more than 500,000 distinct CDR3 sequences, of which 12% to 15% were seen once. 14% of the sample rests with the top ten.

CDR1 DFQATT and CDR2 SNEGSKA were looked up in the germline V gene (reference sequence). V was cut back by 6 bases and J by 4 bases, leaving a gap of 2 bases between them. The CDR3 spans 9 residues, from the cysteine through the phenylalanine. The retained sequence is limited to the CDR3, 27 bases, with the frame set at the first base. The study at large found these results: During validation, the model predicted progression to ophthalmopathy a median of roughly 7.1 months ahead of onset, with around 71% sensitivity and almost 75% specificity. A 13 V-J signature model separated ophthalmopathy from stable hyperthyroidism, with around 90% sensitivity and about 81% specificity in cross-validation and 80%/75% in testing. Sample size was not statistically predetermined, and investigators were not blinded to group allocation. Most expanded thyroid clonotypes (frequency above 0.001) were also detected in blood, suggesting blood repertoires may reflect thyroid immune responses.

Stable Graves' hyperthyroidism was defined as no progression to ophthalmopathy during 18 months of follow-up. The hyperthyroidism patients were between 18 and 65 years old and newly diagnosed, with a disease duration of less than 2 months. Any patient with an uncontrolled infection, another autoimmune disease, pregnancy or lactation was excluded. Diagnoses were established on the basis of clinical symptoms, serum thyroxine and TRAb, thyroid ultrasound, and orbital computed tomography. Ficoll-Paque density gradient centrifugation was used to isolate PBMCs from about 9.4 ml of fresh peripheral blood. Trizol reagent was used to extract total RNA, and RNA quality was then checked on an Agilent 2100 Bioanalyzer. This clonotype appeared many times. Its specific antigen is unknown. No qualities accompany the bases; no much larger clone lies one base away.

The chain is encoded by TRBV20-1 joined to TRBJ2-3; the D segment cannot be called with confidence. The source material was blood. This receptor was obtained from a woman in her thirties or forties with Graves' hyperthyroidism. The bases read TGCAGTGCCCCAGATACGCAGTATTTT. Its product reads: CSAPDTQYF.